The 11 T cell receptor beta chains below come from one sample, sequenced in a study of response to subunit inactivated influenza vaccine. Each CDR3 protein is one row after TCRdb ran MiXCR on the RT-PCR reads. The sample has fewer than 350,000 distinct CDR3 sequences; around a fifth are singletons. Sequences were derived from PBMCs from blood, sampled approximately 22 months after vaccination. These receptors were taken from a man between 45 and 75 years old who received an inactivated influenza vaccine.

This clonotype was seen more than once but under ten times. This rearrangement joins TRBV15 to TRBJ2-7; D might be TRBD2 (5 bases). Germline V gene sequence: CDR1 LNHNV, CDR2 YYDKDF (reference sequence). CDR3 length: 15 residues. Trimming left V 0 bases short and J 2 bases short, with 11 bases between. This CDR3 reads CATSRDPGNTYEQYF. The CDR3 DNA sequence: TGTGCCACCAGCAGAGATCCGGGAAACACCTACGAGCAGTACTTC.

This clonotype was picked up a small number of times. V and J are TRBV28 and TRBJ2-5, with 7 bases matching TRBD1. This CDR3 is built from 15 residues. V lost 2 bases and J lost 2; bases outside the gene matches: 5. Germline CDR1 and CDR2: MDHEN and SYDVKM. The CDR3 bases are TGTGCCAGCAGTTTACCCGGGACAGCACAAGAGACCCAGTACTTC. This translates into CASSLPGTAQETQYF.

The genes are TRBV7-2 and TRBJ1-1, with D possibly matching TRBD1 (5 bases). Trimming removed 0 bases at V and 8 bases at J, with 10 bases between. The CDR3 has 13 amino acids. The germline V gene has CDR1 SGHTA and CDR2 FQGNSA. The CDR3: CASSLADIREAFF. In DNA, the CDR3 is TGTGCCAGCAGCTTAGCGGACATCAGGGAAGCTTTCTTT.

There are a few counts of this clonotype. The CDR3 region has the DNA TGTGCCAGCAGCCAAGGGTCAGGCCGTAACACTGAAGCTTTCTTT. Its translation: CASSQGSGRNTEAFF. This sequence joins TRBV3-1 and TRBJ1-1; D gene ambiguous. Germline CDR1 is LGHDT and CDR2 is YNNKEL (reference sequence). The CDR3 contains 15 residues. The germline V and J ends were trimmed by 1 base and 2 bases, with 11 bases remaining between them.

The chain combines TRBV5-4 with TRBJ1-1; TRBD1 matches 10 bases. The V gene's germline CDR1 is SGHNT and CDR2 YYREEE (reference sequence). CDR3 length: 14 residues. Germline trimming cut 3 bases from V and 1 base from J; bases unmatched to any gene: 0. The CDR3 DNA reads as TGTGCCAGCAGCTGGACAGGGGGGAACACTGAAGCTTTCTTT. This codes for CASSWTGGNTEAFF.

The sample holds many counts of this clonotype. This sequence joins TRBV12-3 or TRBV12-4 and TRBJ1-1, with a tentative D call TRBD1 (6 bases). V lost 3 bases and J 1 base, leaving 12 bases between the germline ends. The CDR3 consists of 15 residues. The CDR3 reads CASSFYGTPNTEAFF. Written as DNA, the CDR3 is TGTGCCAGCAGTTTTTACGGGACACCGAACACTGAAGCTTTCTTT.

The J gene is TRBJ1-5, the V gene TRBV5-6, with a possible D match to TRBD1 (5 bases). The V and J ends lost 4 bases and 2 bases respectively, with 10 bases between them. The germline gives CDR1 SGHDT, CDR2 YYEEEE. This CDR3 contains 14 residues. The CDR3 region is CASSQQVGNQPQHF. In DNA form, the CDR3 reads TGTGCCAGCAGCCAACAGGTAGGCAATCAGCCCCAGCATTTT.

This chain joins TRBV12-3 or TRBV12-4 and TRBJ1-6; 9 nucleotides match TRBD1. Germline trimming cut 2 bases from V and 9 bases from J; bases unmatched to any gene: 20. The CDR3 runs 20 residues. The CDR3 reads CASSLQHVGQGRAGSSPLHF. DNA of the CDR3: TGTGCCAGCAGTTTACAACACGTCGGACAGGGGCGAGCCGGGAGTTCACCCCTCCACTTT.

A few counts support this clonotype. The chain combines TRBV4-2 with TRBJ2-6; perhaps TRBD1 as D (5 bases). The germline CDR1 and CDR2 sequences are LGHNA and YNFKEQ. The V and J ends lost 2 bases and 0 bases respectively, with 14 bases between them. CDR3 length: 18 amino acids. The CDR3 DNA reads as TGTGCCAGCAGCCAAACAGGACCCCCCCCCTCTGGGGCCAACGTCCTGACTTTC. Amino acid sequence: CASSQTGPPPSGANVLTF.

This clonotype occurred a few times. This chain links TRBV28 with TRBJ2-5; no firm D call. CDR3 length equals 18 residues. CDR1 and CDR2 from the germline V gene are MDHEN and SYDVKM. Trimming left V 2 bases short and J 0 bases short, with 19 bases between. This chain's CDR3 is CASSLENSRRFYQETQYF. The CDR3 coding sequence is TGTGCCAGCAGTTTAGAGAACTCCCGACGATTCTACCAAGAGACCCAGTACTTC.

This chain joins TRBV18 and TRBJ2-6; D is unresolved. Trimming cost V 0 bases and J 2 bases, with 5 bases left between them. The CDR3 runs 15 residues. Germline V gives CDR1 KGHSH, CDR2 LQKENI. This chain's CDR3 is CASSPPVTGANVLTF. The DNA of the CDR3 is TGTGCCAGCTCACCACCGGTTACTGGGGCCAACGTCCTGACTTTC.